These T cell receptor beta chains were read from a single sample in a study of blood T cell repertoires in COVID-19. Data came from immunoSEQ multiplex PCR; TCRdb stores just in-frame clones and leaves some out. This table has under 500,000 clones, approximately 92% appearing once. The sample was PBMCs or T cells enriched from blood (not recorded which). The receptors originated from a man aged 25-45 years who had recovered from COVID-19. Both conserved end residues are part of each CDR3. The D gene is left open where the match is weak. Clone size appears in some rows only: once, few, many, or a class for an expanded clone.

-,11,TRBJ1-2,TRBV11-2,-,CASRRQDGYTF,TGTGCCAGCCGCCGGCAGGATGGCTACACCTTC
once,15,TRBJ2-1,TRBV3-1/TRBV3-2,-,CASRRTYGSYNEQFF,TGTGCCAGCAGAAGGACATACGGCTCCTACAATGAGCAGTTCTTC
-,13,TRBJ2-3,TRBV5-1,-,CASMEQGPDTQYF,TGCGCCAGCATGGAACAGGGCCCGGATACGCAGTATTTT
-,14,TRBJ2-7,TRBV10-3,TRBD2,CAISSGTSGYEQYF,TGTGCCATCAGTTCTGGGACTAGCGGTTACGAGCAGTACTTC
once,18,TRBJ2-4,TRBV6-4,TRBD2,CASTREGTSGKRKNIQYF,TGTGCCAGCACAAGGGAAGGGACTAGCGGGAAACGCAAAAACATTCAGTACTTC
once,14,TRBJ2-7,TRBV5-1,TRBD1,CASSLGGTDYEQYF,TGCGCCAGCAGCTTGGGTGGGACAGACTACGAGCAGTACTTC
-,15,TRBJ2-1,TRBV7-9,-,CASSLIVSSYNEQFF,TGTGCCAGCAGCTTAATCGTGAGCTCCTACAATGAGCAGTTCTTC
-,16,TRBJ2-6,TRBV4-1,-,CASSQDGGAGANVLTF,TGCGCCAGCAGCCAAGATGGCGGGGCTGGGGCCAACGTCCTGACTTTC
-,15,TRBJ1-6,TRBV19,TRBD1,CASSPNYRGLSPLHF,TGTGCCAGTAGTCCAAACTACAGGGGGCTCTCACCCCTCCACTTT
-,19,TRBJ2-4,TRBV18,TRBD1,CASSRGQGRSGFAKNIQYF,TGTGCCAGCTCAAGGGGACAGGGTCGCTCGGGCTTTGCCAAAAACATTCAGTACTTC
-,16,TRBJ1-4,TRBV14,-,CASSQGYRDGNEKLFF,TGTGCCAGCAGCCAAGGCTACAGGGACGGCAATGAAAAACTGTTTTTT
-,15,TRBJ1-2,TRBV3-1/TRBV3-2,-,CASSQEGGQGYGYTF,TGTGCCAGCAGTCAAGAGGGTGGGCAGGGCTATGGCTACACCTTC
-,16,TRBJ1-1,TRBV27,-,CASSYEPTSMNTEAFF,TGTGCCAGCAGTTATGAGCCAACCTCCATGAACACTGAAGCTTTCTTT
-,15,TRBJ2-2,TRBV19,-,CASSRNQEGTGELFF,TGTGCCAGTAGTAGAAACCAGGAGGGCACCGGGGAGCTGTTTTTT
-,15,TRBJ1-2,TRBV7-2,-,CASSPRVVRGYGYTF,TGTGCCAGCAGCCCCCGGGTAGTAAGGGGCTATGGCTACACCTTC
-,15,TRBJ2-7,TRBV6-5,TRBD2,CASRFGLDSSYEQYF,TGTGCCAGCAGATTCGGACTAGACAGCTCCTACGAGCAGTACTTC
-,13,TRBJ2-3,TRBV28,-,CASVYMEGDTQYF,TGTGCCAGCGTATACATGGAGGGAGATACGCAGTATTTT
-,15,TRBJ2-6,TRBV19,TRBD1,CASSMVDRVVNVLTF,TGTGCCAGTAGTATGGTGGACAGGGTAGTCAACGTCCTGACTTTC
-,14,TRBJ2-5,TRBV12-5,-,CASGLIRDQETQYF,TGTGCTAGTGGTTTGATCCGCGATCAAGAGACCCAGTACTTC
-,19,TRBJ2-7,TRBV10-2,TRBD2,CASSDRQRQLAGDSYEQYF,TGCGCCAGCAGTGATCGACAGAGGCAACTAGCGGGAGATTCCTACGAGCAGTACTTC
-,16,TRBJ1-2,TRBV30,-,CAWSGTGWYSSYGYTF,TGTGCCTGGAGTGGCACAGGGTGGTACTCTAGCTATGGCTACACCTTC
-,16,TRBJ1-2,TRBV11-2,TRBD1,CASSPGTGTPHYGYTF,TGTGCCAGCAGCCCGGGGACAGGGACTCCCCACTATGGCTACACCTTC
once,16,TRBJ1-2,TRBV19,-,CASSIPGVGEVYGYTF,TGTGCCAGTAGTATCCCGGGAGTGGGGGAGGTCTATGGCTACACCTTC
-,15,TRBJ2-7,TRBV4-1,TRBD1,CASSPRTGDFGEQYF,TGCGCCAGCAGCCCCCGGACAGGAGACTTTGGCGAGCAGTACTTC
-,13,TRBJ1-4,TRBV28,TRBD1,CASRDRNNEKLFF,TGTGCCAGCAGGGACAGGAACAATGAAAAACTGTTTTTT
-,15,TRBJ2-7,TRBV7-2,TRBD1,CASSLDRGRGYEQYF,TGTGCCAGCAGCCTCGACAGGGGGCGCGGGTACGAGCAGTACTTC
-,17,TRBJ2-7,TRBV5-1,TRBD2,CASSLLGLAGDFDEQYF,TGCGCCAGCAGCCTCCTGGGGCTAGCGGGAGACTTTGACGAGCAGTACTTC
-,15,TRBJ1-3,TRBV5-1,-,CASSLTIGTIRTWYF,TGCGCCAGCAGCCTCACAATCGGGACTATCAGGACTTGGTATTTT
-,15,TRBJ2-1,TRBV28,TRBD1,CASSSGTGDYNEQFF,TGTGCCAGCAGTTCCGGGACAGGGGACTACAATGAGCAGTTCTTC
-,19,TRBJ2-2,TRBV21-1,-,CASSEMGRHGTELAGELFF,TGTGCCAGCAGCGAGATGGGCAGGCACGGAACCGAACTGGCCGGGGAGCTGTTTTTT
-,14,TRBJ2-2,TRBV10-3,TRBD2,CAVGGKRDTGELFF,TGTGCCGTGGGAGGGAAGCGGGACACCGGGGAGCTGTTTTTT
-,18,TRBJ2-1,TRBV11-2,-,CASSLAAASGVRYNEQFF,TGTGCCAGCAGCTTAGCCGCGGCCTCAGGGGTGCGCTACAATGAGCAGTTCTTC
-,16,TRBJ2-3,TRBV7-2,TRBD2,CASSSYSGGESDTQYF,TGTGCCAGCAGCTCTTATAGCGGGGGAGAATCGGATACGCAGTATTTT
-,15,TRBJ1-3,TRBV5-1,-,CASSSGGVNGNTIYF,TGCGCCAGCAGCTCCGGCGGAGTCAATGGAAACACCATATATTTT
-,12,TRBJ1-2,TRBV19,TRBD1,CASYRGNYGYTF,TGTGCCAGTTACAGGGGAAACTATGGCTACACCTTC
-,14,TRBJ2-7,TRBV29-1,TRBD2,CSVVPSGRVYEQYF,TGCAGCGTTGTGCCTAGCGGGAGGGTCTACGAGCAGTACTTC
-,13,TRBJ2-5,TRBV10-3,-,CAISVESEGTQYF,TGTGCCATCAGTGTGGAAAGCGAGGGGACCCAGTACTTC
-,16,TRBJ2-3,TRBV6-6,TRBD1,CASSTPGTGGPDTQYF,TGTGCCAGCAGTACCCCCGGGACAGGGGGCCCAGATACGCAGTATTTT
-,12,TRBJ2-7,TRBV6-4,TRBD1,CGTGTGSYEQYF,TGTGGAACCGGGACAGGCTCCTACGAGCAGTACTTC
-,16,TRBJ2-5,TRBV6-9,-,CASSYSRGLRGETQYF,TGTGCCAGCAGTTATTCGAGGGGGTTAAGGGGGGAGACCCAGTACTTC
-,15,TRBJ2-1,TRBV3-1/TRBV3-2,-,CASSQGETRLNEQFF,TGTGCCAGCAGCCAAGGAGAGACTAGGCTGAATGAGCAGTTCTTC
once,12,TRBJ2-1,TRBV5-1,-,CASSLDRLQQFF,TGCGCCAGCAGCCTAGACCGCCTCCAGCAGTTCTTC
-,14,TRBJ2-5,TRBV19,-,CASSPGRTKRGEYF,TGTGCCAGTAGCCCGGGACGGACTAAAAGAGGGGAGTACTTC
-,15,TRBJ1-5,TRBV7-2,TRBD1,CASSLAAGTGQPQHF,TGTGCCAGCAGCTTAGCTGCAGGGACAGGTCAGCCCCAGCATTTT
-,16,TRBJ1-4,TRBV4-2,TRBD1,CASSQEKRDRAEKLFF,TGTGCCAGCAGCCAAGAGAAAAGGGACAGGGCTGAAAAACTGTTTTTT
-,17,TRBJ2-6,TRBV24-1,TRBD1,CATSDPGTGSGANVLTF,TGTGCCACCAGTGATCCCGGGACAGGGTCTGGGGCCAACGTCCTGACTTTC
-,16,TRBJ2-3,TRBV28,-,CASRKRGFSGTDTQYF,TGTGCCAGCAGGAAAAGGGGGTTTAGCGGCACAGATACGCAGTATTTT
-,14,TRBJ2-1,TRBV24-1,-,CATSDSFRAREQFF,TGTGCCACCAGTGATTCGTTCAGGGCTAGAGAGCAGTTCTTC
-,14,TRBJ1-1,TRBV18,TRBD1,CASSPGQVGTEAFF,TGTGCCAGCTCACCAGGACAGGTGGGGACTGAAGCTTTCTTT
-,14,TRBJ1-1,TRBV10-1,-,CASSDQGSGTEAFF,TGCGCCAGCAGTGACCAGGGGTCGGGCACTGAAGCTTTCTTT
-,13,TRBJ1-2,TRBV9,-,CASSVETARGYTF,TGTGCCAGCAGCGTAGAGACCGCGCGGGGCTACACCTTC
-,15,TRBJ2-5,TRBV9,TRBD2,CASSGGGTPEETQYF,TGTGCCAGCAGCGGGGGGGGGACTCCCGAGGAGACCCAGTACTTC
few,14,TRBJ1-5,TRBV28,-,CASSFDRVNQPQHF,TGTGCCAGCAGTTTCGACAGAGTAAATCAGCCCCAGCATTTT
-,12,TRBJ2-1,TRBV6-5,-,CASIGERAEQFF,TGTGCCAGCATTGGGGAGAGAGCTGAGCAGTTCTTC